The 4 T cell receptor beta chains below all came from one sample that was sequenced in a study of T cell responses to AZD1222 COVID-19 vaccine. The repertoire was sequenced with immunoSEQ multiplex PCR; TCRdb's copy has only in-frame clones and lacks some. The sample contains 70,000 to 95,000 clones, under 95% of which appear only once. Sequenced here: peripheral blood, sampled on day 0 of AZD1222 vaccination. These receptor sequences come from an adult in good health.

This chain links TRBV15 with TRBJ1-1, with D possibly matching TRBD1 (6 bases). The CDR3 sequence is 14 residues long. CDR1 is LNHNV and CDR2 is YYDKDF in the germline V gene (reference sequence). Deletions cut 6 bases from V and 0 bases from J, with 11 bases between. The CDR3 DNA follows: TGTGCCACCAGTTTAGGGGGATTGAACACTGAAGCTTTCTTT. Protein product: CATSLGGLNTEAFF.

The chain links TRBV9 to TRBJ2-7, with 9 bases fitting TRBD1. Germline assignment: CDR1 SGDLS and CDR2 YYNGEE. CDR3 length: 16 amino acids. Trimming at V came to 3 bases and at J to 6 bases, leaving 13 bases not matched to a gene. The DNA of the CDR3 is TGTGCCAGCAGCGAAACCGGGACAGGGATCCAGTTCGAGCAGTACTTC. Its protein product is CASSETGTGIQFEQYF.

The rearrangement joins TRBV9 to TRBJ1-1; D is ambiguous. Trimming took 3 bases from V and 3 from J, leaving 9 bases between them. From germline, CDR1 is SGDLS and CDR2 YYNGEE. This CDR3 region has 13 residues. CDR3: CASSGISDTEAFF. CDR3 bases: TGTGCCAGCAGCGGGATTTCGGACACTGAAGCTTTCTTT.

This clone is a singleton in its sample. The rearrangement joins TRBV18 to TRBJ2-3; D ambiguous. V lost 0 bases and J 2 bases, leaving 0 bases between the germline ends. The CDR3 is made up of 12 amino acids. Germline CDR1 is KGHSH and CDR2 is LQKENI. The DNA for the CDR3 is TGTGCCAGCTCACCACCCACAGATACGCAGTATTTT. It codes for CASSPPTDTQYF.